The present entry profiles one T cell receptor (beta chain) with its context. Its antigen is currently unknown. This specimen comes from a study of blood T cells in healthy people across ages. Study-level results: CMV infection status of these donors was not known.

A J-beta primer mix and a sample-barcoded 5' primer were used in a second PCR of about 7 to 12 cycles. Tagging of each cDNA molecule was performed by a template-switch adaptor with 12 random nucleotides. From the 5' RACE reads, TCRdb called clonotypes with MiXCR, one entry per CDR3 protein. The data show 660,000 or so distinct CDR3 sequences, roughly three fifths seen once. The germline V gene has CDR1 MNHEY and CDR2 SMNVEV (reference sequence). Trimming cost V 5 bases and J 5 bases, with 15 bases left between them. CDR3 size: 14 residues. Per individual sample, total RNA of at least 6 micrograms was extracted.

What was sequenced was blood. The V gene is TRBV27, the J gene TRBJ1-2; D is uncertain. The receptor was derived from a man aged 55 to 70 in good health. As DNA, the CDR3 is TGTGCCAGCAGTGGGTTTCGCAACCTTTATGGCTACACCTTC. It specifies CASSGFRNLYGYTF.